This entry concerns a single T cell receptor beta chain. The entry originates in a study of shared clonotypes between healthy human individuals. Germline V gene data show CDR1 as SGHKS and CDR2 as YYEKEE (reference sequence). This CDR3 is 14 amino acids long. With 0 bases removed from V and 2 bases from J, the gap between germline ends came to 8 bases. Authors' processing steps: Quality scores were absent from the junction-only immunoSEQ sequences, so filtering differed. Profiling relied on immunoSEQ multiplex PCR, and the TCRdb table lists in-frame clones only, not all of them. From that table come the V and J calls and clone size; the DNA was used to work out D and trimming. The sample lists 600,000 to 800,000 clones, over 60% occurring once.

What was sequenced was memory CD4+ T cells sorted from blood. Subset in this sample: CD45RA-negative fraction. This chain connects TRBV5-5 to TRBJ1-2; D might be TRBD1 (6 bases). The TCR comes from a woman aged 25 to 39 in good health. The CDR3 loop reads CASSLGDNNYGYTF. CDR3 nucleotides: TGTGCCAGCAGCTTGGGGGACAACAACTATGGCTACACCTTC.